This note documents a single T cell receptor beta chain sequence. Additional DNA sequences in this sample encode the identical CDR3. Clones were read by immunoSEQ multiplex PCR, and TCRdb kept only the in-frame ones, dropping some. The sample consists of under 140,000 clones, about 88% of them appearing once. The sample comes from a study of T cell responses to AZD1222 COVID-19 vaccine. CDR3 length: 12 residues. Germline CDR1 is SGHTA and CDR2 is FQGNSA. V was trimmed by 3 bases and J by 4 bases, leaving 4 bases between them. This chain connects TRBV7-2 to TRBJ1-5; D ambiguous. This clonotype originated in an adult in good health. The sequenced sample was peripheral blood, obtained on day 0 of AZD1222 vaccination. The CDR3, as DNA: TGTGCCAGCAGCTTTCCAAATCAGCCCCAGCATTTT. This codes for CASSFPNQPQHF.